These 14 T cell receptor beta chains originate from one sample sequenced in a study of T-cell reconstitution after alpha-beta-depleted transplantation in children. TCRbeta library preparation incorporated unique molecular identifiers. TCRdb called the PCR reads again in MiXCR, with one record for every CDR3 protein. The data show some 220,000 distinct CDR3 sequences, around 9.5% seen once. Sequencing was performed on PBMCs from the stem cell graft donor, taken from the stem cell graft. The receptors derive from a human donor who donated a stem cell graft to a child with acute lymphoblastic leukemia.

The chain uses TRBV7-9 and TRBJ1-1; D call uncertain. V was trimmed by 3 bases and J by 5 bases, leaving 4 bases between them. The germline V gene has CDR1 SEHNR and CDR2 FQNEAQ (reference sequence). This CDR3 has 11 residues. CDR3 nucleotides: TGTGCCAGCAGCTTTTCAACTGAAGCTTTCTTT. It translates to CASSFSTEAFF.

This clonotype was seen only a few times. The CDR3 region is CASSLTGEAYEQYF. DNA for the CDR3: TGTGCCAGCAGCCTGACAGGGGAGGCCTACGAGCAGTACTTC. This chain uses TRBV28 with TRBJ2-7; 8 positions match TRBD1. The ends lost 6 bases at V and 2 bases at J; junction bases unmatched: 6. CDR1 is MDHEN, CDR2 SYDVKM, per germline. This CDR3 has 14 residues. The whole variable domain, filled in from reference TRBV28 and TRBJ2-7, reads DVKVTQSSRYLVKRTGEKVFLECVQDMDHENMFWYRQDPGLGLRLIYFSYDVKMKEKGDIPEGYSVSREKKERFSLILESASTNQTSMYLCASSLTGEAYEQYFGPGTRLTVT.

This clonotype was recorded many times. This chain joins TRBV27 and TRBJ2-7, with unresolved D. This CDR3 contains 16 residues. Germline V gene data show CDR1 as MNHEY and CDR2 as SMNVEV (reference sequence). V was shortened by 5 bases and J by 4 bases, with 21 bases between the two germline ends. The chain's CDR3 is CASSTSLSLGKYEQYF. CDR3 bases: TGTGCCAGCAGTACCTCTTTGAGCCTGGGAAAATACGAGCAGTACTTC.

This clonotype was recorded many times. The chain uses TRBV7-2 and TRBJ1-4, with no clear D. The CDR3 loop spans 12 amino acids. The germline V gene has CDR1 SGHTA and CDR2 FQGNSA. With 1 base removed from V and 8 bases from J, the gap between germline ends came to 5 bases. CDR3 bases: TGTGCCAGCAGCTTAGGGCCCGAAAAACTGTTTTTT. Translation gives CASSLGPEKLFF. Full variable domain (missing parts from reference TRBV7-2 and TRBJ1-4): GAGVSQSPSNKVTEKGKDVELRCDPISGHTALYWYRQSLGQGLEFLIYFQGNSAPDKSGLPSDRFSAERTGGSVSTLTIQRTQQEDSAVYLCASSLGPEKLFFGSGTQLSVL.

The CDR3, as DNA: TGTGCCAGCAGCCAAGCGGCGGGAACTGAAGCTTTCTTT. Its protein is CASSQAAGTEAFF. The chain is built from TRBV11-3 and TRBJ1-1; the D is unclear. Germline-derived CDR1 and CDR2 are SGHNT and YENEEA. The ends were cut back, 5 bases at V and 5 bases at J, with 12 bases in the middle. The CDR3 length is 13 residues.

The genes are TRBV20-1 and TRBJ2-7, with 8 positions matching TRBD1. V shed 4 bases and J 6 bases; nucleotides not matched to a gene: 14. Germline lookup yields CDR1 DFQATT and CDR2 SNEGSKA (reference sequence). The CDR3 is 15 residues long. The CDR3 nucleotides are TGCAGTGCTAACGCCCGGACAGGGTTTTTGGGCGAGCAGTACTTC. This gives the protein CSANARTGFLGEQYF.

This rearrangement joins TRBV9 to TRBJ2-7; TRBD2 matches at 10 bases. Looked up from germline, CDR1 is SGDLS and CDR2 is YYNGEE. This CDR3 comprises 14 residues. Unmatched junction bases numbered 4, after V lost 0 bases and J lost 7 bases. DNA of the CDR3: TGTGCCAGCAGCGTAGAACTAGCGGGGACGGAGCAGTACTTC. Protein product: CASSVELAGTEQYF.

The table lists this clonotype with a few counts. The chain has TRBV3-1 and TRBJ2-7, with D unclear. CDR3 length equals 13 residues. V was pared by 5 bases and J by 2 bases, with 10 bases between. Germline V gene sequence: CDR1 LGHDT, CDR2 YNNKEL (reference sequence). The chain's CDR3 is CASSAQVPYEQYF. Written as DNA, the CDR3 is TGTGCCAGCAGCGCGCAGGTTCCCTACGAGCAGTACTTC.

In this sample, this clonotype turned up many times. The V call is TRBV5-1, the J call TRBJ2-1; 11 nucleotides line up with TRBD1. Germline assignment: CDR1 SGHRS and CDR2 YFSETQ. The ends lost 4 bases at V and 8 bases at J; junction bases unmatched: 5. The CDR3 spans 14 residues. CDR3 region: CASSTGQGAYEQFF. CDR3 bases: TGCGCCAGCAGCACCGGACAGGGGGCTTATGAGCAGTTCTTC.

The chain links TRBV12-5 to TRBJ1-1, with D possibly matching TRBD1 (6 bases). Germline V gene sequence: CDR1 LGHNT, CDR2 FRNRAP. V lost 0 bases and J lost 1, with 15 bases in between. The CDR3 length is 17 residues. The CDR3 coding sequence is TGTGCTAGTGGTTTGGTAGGGGTAACAGGGTCGAACACTGAAGCTTTCTTT. Translation: CASGLVGVTGSNTEAFF.

This clonotype was observed at least ten times. The CDR3 here is CASSTGGQYTDTQYF. The DNA for the CDR3 is TGCGCCAGCAGCACGGGGGGACAGTACACAGATACGCAGTATTTT. The V gene is TRBV5-1, the J gene TRBJ2-3; TRBD1 or TRBD2 may be the D gene (7 bases each). The CDR3 is 15 amino acids. V was trimmed by 4 bases and J by 2 bases, leaving 14 bases between them. The germline V gene has CDR1 SGHRS and CDR2 YFSETQ.

The rearrangement links TRBV3-1 to TRBJ2-1; 14 bases agree with TRBD2. V lost 0 bases, J lost 7 bases, and 5 bases stayed unmatched. Per germline, CDR1 LGHDT and CDR2 YNNKEL (reference sequence). This CDR3 region has 17 residues. In nucleotides, the CDR3 is TGTGCCAGCAGCCAAGATTTTGGACTAGCGGGGGGTAATGAGCAGTTCTTC. Translation gives CASSQDFGLAGGNEQFF.

This clonotype was observed a few times. This chain connects TRBV5-5 to TRBJ1-1; tentatively, D is TRBD1 (5 bases). This CDR3 is 15 amino acids long. Trimming cost V 3 bases and J 3 bases, with 15 bases left between them. Germline CDR1 SGHKS, CDR2 YYEKEE (reference sequence). CDR3 nucleotide sequence: TGTGCCAGCAGCTCCTCAGGGAGAAGGGACACTGAAGCTTTCTTT. It is translated as CASSSSGRRDTEAFF.

The V gene is TRBV13, the J gene TRBJ1-6, with 7 bases fitting TRBD1. This CDR3 comprises 15 residues. The ends lost 4 bases at V and 6 bases at J; junction bases unmatched: 6. Germline V gene sequence: CDR1 PRHDT, CDR2 FYEKMQ (reference sequence). The CDR3 bases are TGTGCCAGCAGCTCTCGGGACAGTATTAATTCACCCCTCCACTTT. Protein sequence: CASSSRDSINSPLHF.